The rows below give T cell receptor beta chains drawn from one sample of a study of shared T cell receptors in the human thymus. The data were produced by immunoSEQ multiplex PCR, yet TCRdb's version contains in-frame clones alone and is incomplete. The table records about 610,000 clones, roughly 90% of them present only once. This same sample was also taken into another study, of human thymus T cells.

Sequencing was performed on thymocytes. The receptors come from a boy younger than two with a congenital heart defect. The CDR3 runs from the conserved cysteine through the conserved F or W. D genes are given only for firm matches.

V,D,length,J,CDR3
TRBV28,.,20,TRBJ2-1,CASSFNLTGVSSISYNEQFF
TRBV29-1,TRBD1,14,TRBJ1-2,CSTHPPRGNYGYTF
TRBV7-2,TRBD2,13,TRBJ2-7,CASRPGGLYEQYF
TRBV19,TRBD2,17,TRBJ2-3,CASSRLAGGRSTDTQYF
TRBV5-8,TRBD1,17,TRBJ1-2,CASSLAGGAILGYGYTF
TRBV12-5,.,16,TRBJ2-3,CASGLDPGNGTDTQYF
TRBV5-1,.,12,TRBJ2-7,CASSLAVDEQYF
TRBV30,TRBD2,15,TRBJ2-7,CAWNPRGGLLRVQYF
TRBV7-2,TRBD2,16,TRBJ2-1,CASSLAGTSGSNEQFF
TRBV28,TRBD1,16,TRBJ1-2,CASSRIQGASLHGYTF
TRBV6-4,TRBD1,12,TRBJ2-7,CAGGTGLYEQYF
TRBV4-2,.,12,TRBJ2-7,CASSQGAAGTTF
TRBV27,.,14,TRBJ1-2,CASSPTVWDYGYTF
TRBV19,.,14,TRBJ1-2,CATREGVPNYGYTF
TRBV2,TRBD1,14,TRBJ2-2,CASRDDRVTGELFF
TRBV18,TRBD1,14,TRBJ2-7,CASSPRDSSYEQYF
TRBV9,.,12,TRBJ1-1,CASSVGPAEAFF
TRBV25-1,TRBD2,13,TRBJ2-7,CASRGLAGYEQYF
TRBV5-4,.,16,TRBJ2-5,CASSLGYPRYQETQYF
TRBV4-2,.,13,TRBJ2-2,CASSQPETGELFF
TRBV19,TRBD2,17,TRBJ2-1,CASSVGTSGVPYNEQFF
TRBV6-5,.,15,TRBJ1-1,CASSYSGDPNTEAFF
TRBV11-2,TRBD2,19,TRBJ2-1,CASSLRGLAGVGSYNEQFF
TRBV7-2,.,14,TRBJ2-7,CASRRYRESYEQYF
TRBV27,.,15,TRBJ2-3,CASSLSLLARDTQYF
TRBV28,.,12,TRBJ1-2,CASSLRAPGYTF